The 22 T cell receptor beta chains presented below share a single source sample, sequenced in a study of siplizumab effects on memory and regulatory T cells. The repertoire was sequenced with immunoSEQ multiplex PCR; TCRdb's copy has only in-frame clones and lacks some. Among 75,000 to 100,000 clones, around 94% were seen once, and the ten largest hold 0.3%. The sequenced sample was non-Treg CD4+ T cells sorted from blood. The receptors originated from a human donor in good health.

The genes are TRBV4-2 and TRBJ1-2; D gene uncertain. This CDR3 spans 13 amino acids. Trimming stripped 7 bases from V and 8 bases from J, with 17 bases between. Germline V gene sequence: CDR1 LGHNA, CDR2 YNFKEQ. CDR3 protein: CASTDIWEDGYTF. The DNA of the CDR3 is TGTGCCAGCACCGATATCTGGGAGGACGGCTACACCTTC.

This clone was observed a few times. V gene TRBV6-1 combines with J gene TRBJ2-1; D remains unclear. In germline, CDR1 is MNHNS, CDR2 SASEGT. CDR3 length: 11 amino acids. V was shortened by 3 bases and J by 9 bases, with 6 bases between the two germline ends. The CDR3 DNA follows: TGTGCCAGCAGTGATCCGGTTGAGCAGTTCTTC. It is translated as CASSDPVEQFF.

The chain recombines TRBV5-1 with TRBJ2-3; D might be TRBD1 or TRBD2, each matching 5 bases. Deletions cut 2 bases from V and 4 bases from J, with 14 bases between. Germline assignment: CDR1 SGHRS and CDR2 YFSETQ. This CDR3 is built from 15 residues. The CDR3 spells CASSFDFRGPDTQYF. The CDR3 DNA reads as TGCGCCAGCAGCTTCGATTTCCGGGGCCCAGATACGCAGTATTTT.

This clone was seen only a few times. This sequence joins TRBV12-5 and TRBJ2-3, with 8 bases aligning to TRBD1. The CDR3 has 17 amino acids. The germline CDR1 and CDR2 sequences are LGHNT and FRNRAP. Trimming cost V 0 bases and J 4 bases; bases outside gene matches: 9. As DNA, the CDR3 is TGTGCTAGTGGTTTGGTCCGTGATTTGGGACAGGCAGATACGCAGTATTTT. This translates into CASGLVRDLGQADTQYF.

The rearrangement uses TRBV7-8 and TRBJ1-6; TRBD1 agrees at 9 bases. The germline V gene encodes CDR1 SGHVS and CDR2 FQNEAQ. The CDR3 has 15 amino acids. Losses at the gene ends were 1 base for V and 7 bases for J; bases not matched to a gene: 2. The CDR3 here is CASSLGQGGNSPLHF. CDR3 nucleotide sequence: TGTGCCAGCAGCTTAGGACAGGGGGGGAATTCACCCCTCCACTTT. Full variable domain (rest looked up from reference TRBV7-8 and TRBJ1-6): GAGVSQSPRYKVAKRGQDVALRCDPISGHVSLFWYQQALGQGPEFLTYFQNEAQLDKSGLPSDRFFAERPEGSVSTLKIQRTQQEDSAVYLCASSLGQGGNSPLHFGNGTRLTVT.

Here the CDR3 DNA reads TGTGCCAGCAGCTGGGACAGGGAAGAGACCCAGTACTTC. Its translation is CASSWDREETQYF. The chain combines TRBV5-8 with TRBJ2-5; TRBD1 matches 9 bases. This CDR3 region has 13 residues. The junction had 0 bases not matched to a gene; V was cut back by 3 bases and J by 3 bases. The germline V gene has CDR1 SGHTS and CDR2 YDEGEE. The whole variable domain, filled in from reference TRBV5-8 and TRBJ2-5, reads EAGVTQSPTHLIKTRGQQATLRCSPISGHTSVYWYQQALGLGLQFLLWYDEGEERNRGNFPPRFSGRQFPNYSSELNVNALELEDSALYLCASSWDREETQYFGPGTRLLVL.

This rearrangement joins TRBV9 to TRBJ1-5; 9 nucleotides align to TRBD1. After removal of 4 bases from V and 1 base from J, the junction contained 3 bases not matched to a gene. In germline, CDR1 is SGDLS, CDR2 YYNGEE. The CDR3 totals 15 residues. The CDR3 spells CASSSGTGSNQPQHF. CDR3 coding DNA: TGTGCCAGCAGCAGCGGGACAGGGAGCAATCAGCCCCAGCATTTT. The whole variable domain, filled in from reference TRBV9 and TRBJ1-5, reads DSGVTQTPKHLITATGQRVTLRCSPRSGDLSVYWYQQSLDQGLQFLIQYYNGEERAKGNILERFSAQQFPDLHSELNLSSLELGDSALYFCASSSGTGSNQPQHFGDGTRLSIL.

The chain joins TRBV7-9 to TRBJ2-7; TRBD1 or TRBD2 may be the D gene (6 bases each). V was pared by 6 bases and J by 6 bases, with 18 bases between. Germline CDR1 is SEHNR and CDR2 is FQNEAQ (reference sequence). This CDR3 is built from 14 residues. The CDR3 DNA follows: TGTGCCAGCAGTCTCTCCCCCAGGGGAGGCGAGCAGTACTTC. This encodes CASSLSPRGGEQYF.

CDR3 sequence reads: CASSPRTSGSYEQYF. The DNA of the CDR3 is TGTGCCAGCTCCCCCCGGACTAGCGGATCTTACGAGCAGTACTTC. The chain has TRBV18 and TRBJ2-7; 10 bases align to TRBD2. Looked up from germline, CDR1 is KGHSH and CDR2 is LQKENI. V was pared by 6 bases and J by 4 bases, with 9 bases of the junction left unmatched. This CDR3 is built from 15 residues.

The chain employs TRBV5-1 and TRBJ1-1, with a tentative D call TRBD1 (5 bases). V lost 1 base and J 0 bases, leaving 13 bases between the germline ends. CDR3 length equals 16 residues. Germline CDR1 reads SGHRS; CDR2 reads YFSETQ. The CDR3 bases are TGCGCCAGCAGCTTGACAGGTAAAGTGATGAACACTGAAGCTTTCTTT. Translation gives CASSLTGKVMNTEAFF. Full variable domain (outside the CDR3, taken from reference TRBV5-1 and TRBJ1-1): KAGVTQTPRYLIKTRGQQVTLSCSPISGHRSVSWYQQTPGQGLQFLFEYFSETQRNKGNFPGRFSGRQFSNSRSEMNVSTLELGDSALYLCASSLTGKVMNTEAFFGQGTRLTVV.

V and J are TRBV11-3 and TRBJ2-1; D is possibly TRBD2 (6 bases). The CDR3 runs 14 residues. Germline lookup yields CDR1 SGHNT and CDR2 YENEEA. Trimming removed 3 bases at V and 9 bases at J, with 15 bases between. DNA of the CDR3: TGTGCCAGCAGCTTGAGTTGGAGGGCCACTGAGCAGTTCTTC. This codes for CASSLSWRATEQFF.

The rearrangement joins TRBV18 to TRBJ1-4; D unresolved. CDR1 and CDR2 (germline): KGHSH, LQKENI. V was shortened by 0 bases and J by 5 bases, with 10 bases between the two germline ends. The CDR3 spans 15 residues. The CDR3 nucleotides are TGTGCCAGCTCACCACCGACACAAAGAAATGAAAAACTGTTTTTT. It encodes CASSPPTQRNEKLFF.

CDR3 sequence: CASSLRGGLDYGYTF. DNA for the CDR3: TGTGCCAGCAGCTTACGCGGGGGGCTGGACTATGGCTACACCTTC. This chain connects TRBV7-8 to TRBJ1-2, with a weak D call TRBD1 (6 bases). V lost 2 bases, J lost 3 bases, and 13 bases lay in between. The CDR3 spans 15 residues. CDR1 is SGHVS and CDR2 is FQNEAQ in the germline V gene.

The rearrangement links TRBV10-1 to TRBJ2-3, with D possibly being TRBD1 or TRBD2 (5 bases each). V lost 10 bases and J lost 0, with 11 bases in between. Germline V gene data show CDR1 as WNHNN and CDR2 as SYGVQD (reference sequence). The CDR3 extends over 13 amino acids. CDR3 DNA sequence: TGCGCCAACGGGGACGGAAGCACAGATACGCAGTATTTT. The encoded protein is CANGDGSTDTQYF.

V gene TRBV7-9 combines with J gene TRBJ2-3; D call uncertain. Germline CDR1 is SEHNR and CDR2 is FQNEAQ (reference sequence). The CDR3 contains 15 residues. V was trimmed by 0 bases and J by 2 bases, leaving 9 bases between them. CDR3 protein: CASSLAEMITDTQYF. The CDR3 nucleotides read TGTGCCAGCAGCTTAGCGGAGATGATCACAGATACGCAGTATTTT.

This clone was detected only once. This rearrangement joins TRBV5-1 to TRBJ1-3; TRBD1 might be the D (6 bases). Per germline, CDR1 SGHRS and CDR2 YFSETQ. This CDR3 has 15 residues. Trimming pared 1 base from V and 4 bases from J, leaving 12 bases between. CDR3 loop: CASSLTQGSGNTIYF. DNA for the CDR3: TGCGCCAGCAGCTTGACTCAGGGGAGCGGAAACACCATATATTTT.

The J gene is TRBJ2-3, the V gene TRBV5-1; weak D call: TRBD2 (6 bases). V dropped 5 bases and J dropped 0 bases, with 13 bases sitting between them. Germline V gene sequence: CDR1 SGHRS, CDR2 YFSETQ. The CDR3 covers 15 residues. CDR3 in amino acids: CASRATGTSTDTQYF. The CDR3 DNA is TGCGCCAGCAGGGCGACCGGGACTAGCACAGATACGCAGTATTTT. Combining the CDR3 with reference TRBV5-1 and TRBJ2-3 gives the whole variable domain KAGVTQTPRYLIKTRGQQVTLSCSPISGHRSVSWYQQTPGQGLQFLFEYFSETQRNKGNFPGRFSGRQFSNSRSEMNVSTLELGDSALYLCASRATGTSTDTQYFGPGTRLTVL.

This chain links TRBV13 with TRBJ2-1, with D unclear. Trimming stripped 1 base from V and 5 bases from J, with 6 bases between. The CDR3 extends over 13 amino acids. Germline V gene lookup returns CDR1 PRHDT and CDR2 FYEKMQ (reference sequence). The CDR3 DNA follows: TGTGCCAGCAGCTTAGCGGACCACAATGAGCAGTTCTTC. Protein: CASSLADHNEQFF.

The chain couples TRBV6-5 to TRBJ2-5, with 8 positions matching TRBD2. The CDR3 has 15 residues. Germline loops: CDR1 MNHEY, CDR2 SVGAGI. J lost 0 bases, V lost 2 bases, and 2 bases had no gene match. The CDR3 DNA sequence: TGTGCCAGCAGTTACCGCGGGAGGAACCAAGAGACCCAGTACTTC. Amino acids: CASSYRGRNQETQYF.

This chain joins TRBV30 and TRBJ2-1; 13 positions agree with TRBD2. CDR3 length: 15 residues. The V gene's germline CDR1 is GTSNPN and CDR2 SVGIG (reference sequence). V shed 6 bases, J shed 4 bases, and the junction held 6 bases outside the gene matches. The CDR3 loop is CACTRTSGGYNEQFF. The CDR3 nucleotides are TGTGCCTGCACCAGGACTAGCGGGGGTTACAATGAGCAGTTCTTC. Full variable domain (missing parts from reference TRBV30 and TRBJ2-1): SQTIHQWPATLVQPVGSPLSLECTVEGTSNPNLYWYRQAAGRGLQLLFYSVGIGQISSEVPQNLSASRPQDRQFILSSKKLLLSDSGFYLCACTRTSGGYNEQFFGPGTRLTVL.

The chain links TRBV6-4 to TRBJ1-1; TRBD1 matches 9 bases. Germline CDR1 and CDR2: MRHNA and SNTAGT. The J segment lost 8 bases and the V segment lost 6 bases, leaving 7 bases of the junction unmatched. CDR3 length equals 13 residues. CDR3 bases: TGTGCCAGCAGCCCAAGGACAGGGGTCGAAGCTTTCTTT. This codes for CASSPRTGVEAFF.

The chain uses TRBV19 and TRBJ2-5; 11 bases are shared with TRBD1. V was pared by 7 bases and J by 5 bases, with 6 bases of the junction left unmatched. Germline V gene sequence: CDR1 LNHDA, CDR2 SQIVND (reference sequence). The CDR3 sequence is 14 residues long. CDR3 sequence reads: CASTGTGGPETQYF. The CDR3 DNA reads TGTGCCAGTACCGGGACAGGGGGTCCGGAGACCCAGTACTTC.